Below are 2 T cell receptor beta chains sequenced from a single sample in a study of cytomegalovirus exposure and HLA in healthy donors. This PCR relied on a set of 60 Vbeta primers and 13 Jbeta primers. The assay was immunoSEQ multiplex PCR, and TCRdb's table has in-frame clones only and misses some. The data show about 180,000 clones, around 80% seen once. The specimen was PBMCs. These receptors were obtained from a woman in her 30s in good health and CMV-seronegative.

The CDR3 DNA is TGTGCCAGTAAACTACAGGGGTTGGATTCACCCCTCCACTTT. Protein product: CASKLQGLDSPLHF. The rearrangement joins TRBV10-3 to TRBJ1-6, with 7 bases lining up with TRBD1. CDR3 length: 14 residues. V shed 10 bases and J 8 bases; nucleotides not matched to a gene: 11. Per germline, CDR1 ENHRY and CDR2 SYGVKD.

This clone has only one observation. V usage is TRBV5-4 and J usage is TRBJ2-1, with 11 bases matching TRBD2. CDR1 and CDR2 from the germline V gene are SGHNT and YYREEE (reference sequence). CDR3 length equals 17 residues. V shed 4 bases and J 1 base; nucleotides not matched to a gene: 7. CDR3 DNA sequence: TGTGCCAGCAGCGACCCGGGACTAGCGGAATCCTACAATGAGCAGTTCTTC. Translation: CASSDPGLAESYNEQFF.